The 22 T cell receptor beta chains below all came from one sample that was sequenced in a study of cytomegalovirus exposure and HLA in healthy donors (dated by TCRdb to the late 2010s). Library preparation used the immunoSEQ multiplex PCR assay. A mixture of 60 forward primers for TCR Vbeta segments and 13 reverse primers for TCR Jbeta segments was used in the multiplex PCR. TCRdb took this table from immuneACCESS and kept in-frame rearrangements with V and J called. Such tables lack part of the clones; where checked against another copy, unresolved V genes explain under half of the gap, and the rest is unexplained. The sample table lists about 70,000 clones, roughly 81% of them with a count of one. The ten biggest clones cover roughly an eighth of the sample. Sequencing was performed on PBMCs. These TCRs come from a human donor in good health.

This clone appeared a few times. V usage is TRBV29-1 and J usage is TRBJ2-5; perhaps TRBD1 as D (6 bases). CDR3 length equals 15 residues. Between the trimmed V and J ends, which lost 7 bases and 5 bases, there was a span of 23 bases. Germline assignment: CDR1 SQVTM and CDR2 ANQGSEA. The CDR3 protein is CSAGGQTGFAETQYF. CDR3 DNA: TGCAGCGCCGGTGGACAGACCGGTTTCGCGGAGACCCAGTACTTC.

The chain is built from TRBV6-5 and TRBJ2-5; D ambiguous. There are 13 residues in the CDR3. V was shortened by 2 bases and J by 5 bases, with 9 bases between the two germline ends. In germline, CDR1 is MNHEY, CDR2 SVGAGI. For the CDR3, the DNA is TGTGCCAGCAGTTACGAGGTCCGTGAGACCCAGTACTTC. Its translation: CASSYEVRETQYF.

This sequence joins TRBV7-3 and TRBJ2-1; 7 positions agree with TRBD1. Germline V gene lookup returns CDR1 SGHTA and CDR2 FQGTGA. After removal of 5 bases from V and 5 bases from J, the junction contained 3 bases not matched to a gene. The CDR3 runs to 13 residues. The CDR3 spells CASSRQGNNEQFF. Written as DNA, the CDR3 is TGTGCCAGCAGCAGACAGGGAAACAATGAGCAGTTCTTC.

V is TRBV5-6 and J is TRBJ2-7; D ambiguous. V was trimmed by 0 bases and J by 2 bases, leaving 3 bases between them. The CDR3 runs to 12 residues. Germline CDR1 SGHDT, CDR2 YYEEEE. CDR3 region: CASSLATYEQYF. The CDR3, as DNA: TGTGCCAGCAGCTTGGCCACCTACGAGCAGTACTTC.

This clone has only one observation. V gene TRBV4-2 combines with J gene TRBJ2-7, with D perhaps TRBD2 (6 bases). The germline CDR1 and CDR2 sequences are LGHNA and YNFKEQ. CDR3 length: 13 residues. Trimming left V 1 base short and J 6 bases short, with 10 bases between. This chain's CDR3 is CASSQGREAEQYF. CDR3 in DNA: TGTGCCAGCAGCCAAGGCAGGGAGGCCGAGCAGTACTTC.

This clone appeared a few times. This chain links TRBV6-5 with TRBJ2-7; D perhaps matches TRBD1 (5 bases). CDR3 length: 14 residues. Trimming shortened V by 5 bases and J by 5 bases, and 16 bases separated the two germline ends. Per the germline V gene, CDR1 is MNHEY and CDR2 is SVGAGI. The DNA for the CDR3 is TGTGCCAGCAGTCAGGGTATCAGGCGCCACGAGCAGTACTTC. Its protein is CASSQGIRRHEQYF.

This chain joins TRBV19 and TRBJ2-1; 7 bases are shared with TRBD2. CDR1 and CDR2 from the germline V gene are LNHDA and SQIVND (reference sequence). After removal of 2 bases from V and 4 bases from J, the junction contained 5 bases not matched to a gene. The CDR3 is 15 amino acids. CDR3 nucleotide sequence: TGTGCCAGTAGTATAAGGGCGGGGGTTTACAATGAGCAGTTCTTC. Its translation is CASSIRAGVYNEQFF. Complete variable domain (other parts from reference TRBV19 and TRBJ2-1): DGGITQSPKYLFRKEGQNVTLSCEQNLNHDAMYWYRQDPGQGLRLIYYSQIVNDFQKGDIAEGYSVSREKKESFPLTVTSAQKNPTAFYLCASSIRAGVYNEQFFGPGTRLTVL.

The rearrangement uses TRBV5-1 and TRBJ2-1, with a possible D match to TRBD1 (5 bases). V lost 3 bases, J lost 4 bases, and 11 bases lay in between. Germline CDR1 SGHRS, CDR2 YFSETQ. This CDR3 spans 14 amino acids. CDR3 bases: TGCGCCAGCAGCTCACCGACAGCTTACAATGAGCAGTTCTTC. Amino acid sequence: CASSSPTAYNEQFF.

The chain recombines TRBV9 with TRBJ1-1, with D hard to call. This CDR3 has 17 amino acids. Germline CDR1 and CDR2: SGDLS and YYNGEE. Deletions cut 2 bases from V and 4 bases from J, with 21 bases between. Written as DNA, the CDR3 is TGTGCCAGCAGCGTGAGCGGCGTCGTTGGTTTAAGCACTGAAGCTTTCTTT. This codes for CASSVSGVVGLSTEAFF.

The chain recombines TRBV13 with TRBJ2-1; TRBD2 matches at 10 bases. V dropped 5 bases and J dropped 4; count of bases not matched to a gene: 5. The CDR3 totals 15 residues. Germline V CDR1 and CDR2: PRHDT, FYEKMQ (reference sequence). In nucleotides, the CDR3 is TGTGCCAGCAGCCGTCTGACTAGCGGGTACAATGAGCAGTTCTTC. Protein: CASSRLTSGYNEQFF.

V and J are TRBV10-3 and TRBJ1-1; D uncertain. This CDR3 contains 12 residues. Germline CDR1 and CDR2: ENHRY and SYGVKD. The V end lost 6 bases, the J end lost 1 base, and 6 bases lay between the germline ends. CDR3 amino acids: CAISPRNTEAFF. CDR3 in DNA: TGTGCCATCAGCCCCAGGAACACTGAAGCTTTCTTT.

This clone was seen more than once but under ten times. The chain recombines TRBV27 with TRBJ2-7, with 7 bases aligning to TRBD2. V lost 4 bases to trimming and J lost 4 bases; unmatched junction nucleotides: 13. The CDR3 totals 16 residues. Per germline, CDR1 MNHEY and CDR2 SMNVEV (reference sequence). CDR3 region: CASSSSAPGGGYEQYF. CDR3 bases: TGTGCCAGCAGTTCCTCCGCCCCGGGCGGGGGATACGAGCAGTACTTC.

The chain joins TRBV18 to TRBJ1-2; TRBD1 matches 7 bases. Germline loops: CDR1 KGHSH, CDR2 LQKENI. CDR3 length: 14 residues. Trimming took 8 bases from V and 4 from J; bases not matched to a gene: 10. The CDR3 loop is CASRQGQASYGYTF. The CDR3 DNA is TGTGCCAGCCGCCAAGGACAGGCATCCTATGGCTACACCTTC.

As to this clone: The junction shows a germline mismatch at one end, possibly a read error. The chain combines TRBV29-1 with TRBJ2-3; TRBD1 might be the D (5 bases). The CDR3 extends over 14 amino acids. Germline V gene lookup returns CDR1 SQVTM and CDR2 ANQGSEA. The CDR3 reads CSVYQGTNTNTQYF. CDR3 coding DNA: TGCAGCGTTTACCAGGGTACGAACACAAATACGCAGTATTTT.

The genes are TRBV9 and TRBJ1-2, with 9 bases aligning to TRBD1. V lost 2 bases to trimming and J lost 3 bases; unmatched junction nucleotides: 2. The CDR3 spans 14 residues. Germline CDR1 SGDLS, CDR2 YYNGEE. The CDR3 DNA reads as TGTGCCAGCAGCGTGGGACAGGGACACTATGGCTACACCTTC. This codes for CASSVGQGHYGYTF.

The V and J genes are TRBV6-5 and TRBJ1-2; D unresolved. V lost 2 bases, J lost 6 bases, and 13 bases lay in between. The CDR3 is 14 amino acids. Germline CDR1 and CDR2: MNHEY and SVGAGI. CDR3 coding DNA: TGTGCCAGCAGTTACGGGTCGCTAGGCAATGGCTACACCTTC. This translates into CASSYGSLGNGYTF.

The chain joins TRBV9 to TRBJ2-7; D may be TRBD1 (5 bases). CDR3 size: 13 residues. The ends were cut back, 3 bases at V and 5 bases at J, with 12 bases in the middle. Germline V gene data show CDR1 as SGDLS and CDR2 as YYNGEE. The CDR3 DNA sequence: TGTGCCAGCAGCGCCCCCGACAGCCACGAGCAGTACTTC. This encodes CASSAPDSHEQYF. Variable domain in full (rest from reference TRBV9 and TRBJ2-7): DSGVTQTPKHLITATGQRVTLRCSPRSGDLSVYWYQQSLDQGLQFLIQYYNGEERAKGNILERFSAQQFPDLHSELNLSSLELGDSALYFCASSAPDSHEQYFGPGTRLTVT.

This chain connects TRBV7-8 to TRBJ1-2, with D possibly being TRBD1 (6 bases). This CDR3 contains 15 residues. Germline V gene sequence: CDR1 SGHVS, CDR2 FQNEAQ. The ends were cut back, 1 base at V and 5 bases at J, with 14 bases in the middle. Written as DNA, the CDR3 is TGTGCCAGCAGCTTAGACAGGGCAGCTTTGTATGGCTACACCTTC. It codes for CASSLDRAALYGYTF.

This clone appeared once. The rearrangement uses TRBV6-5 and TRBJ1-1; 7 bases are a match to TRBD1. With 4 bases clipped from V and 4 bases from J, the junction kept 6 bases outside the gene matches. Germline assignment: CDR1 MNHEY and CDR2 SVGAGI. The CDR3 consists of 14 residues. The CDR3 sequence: CASSSHRGGTEAFF. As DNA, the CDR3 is TGTGCCAGCAGTTCCCACAGGGGTGGCACTGAAGCTTTCTTT.

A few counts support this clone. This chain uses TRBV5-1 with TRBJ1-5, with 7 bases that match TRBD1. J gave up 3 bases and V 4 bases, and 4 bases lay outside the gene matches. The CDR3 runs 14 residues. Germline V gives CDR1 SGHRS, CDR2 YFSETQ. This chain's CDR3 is CASSPTGNNQPQHF. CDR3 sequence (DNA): TGCGCCAGCAGCCCGACAGGGAACAATCAGCCCCAGCATTTT.

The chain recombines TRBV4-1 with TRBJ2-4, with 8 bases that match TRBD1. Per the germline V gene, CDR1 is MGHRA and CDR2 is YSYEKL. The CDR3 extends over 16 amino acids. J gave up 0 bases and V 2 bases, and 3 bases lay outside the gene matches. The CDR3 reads CASSQSGGLAKNIQYF. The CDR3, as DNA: TGCGCCAGCAGCCAATCAGGGGGCTTAGCCAAAAACATTCAGTACTTC.

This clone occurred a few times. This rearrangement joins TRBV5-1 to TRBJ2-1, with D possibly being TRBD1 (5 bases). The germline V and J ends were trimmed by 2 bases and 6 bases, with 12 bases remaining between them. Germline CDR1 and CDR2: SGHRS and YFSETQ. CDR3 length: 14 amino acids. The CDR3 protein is CASSFTTVINEQFF. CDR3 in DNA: TGCGCCAGCAGCTTCACGACAGTTATCAATGAGCAGTTCTTC.